Below, one TCR beta chain is given with its context. What it binds is unknown. This record comes from a study of CD8+ T cells in alopecia areata. Study in general: Treated individuals took tofacitinib by mouth, 5 to 10 mg twice daily. Severity among treated patients was scored by the percentage of scalp area affected.

The treatment is: oral pan-JAK inhibitor, 5-10 mg twice daily. Lesional scalp punch biopsies and peripheral blood came from alopecia areata patients. RNA was extracted and reverse transcribed into cDNA as the sequencing template. Produced via immunoSEQ multiplex PCR; TCRdb's table is partial and in-frame only. The sample contains roughly 190,000 clones, roughly 70% of which appear only once. Per the germline V gene, CDR1 is LNHNV and CDR2 is YYDKDF (reference sequence). The V segment lost 3 bases and the J segment 0 bases; nucleotides outside the gene matches: 4. This CDR3 comprises 15 residues. Whole-study findings and limits: Administration of tofacitinib significantly diminished scalp clonality and expanded CD8+ clones within the top 100.

The TCR comes from a human donor with alopecia areata. The input for sequencing was CD4+ T cells sorted from blood, taken around week 50, from a patient treated with tofacitinib. The chain combines TRBV15 with TRBJ1-2; 7 bases are a match to TRBD1. In DNA, the CDR3 is TGTGCCACCAGCAGCCTACAGGGGACTAACTATGGCTACACCTTC. This sequence encodes CATSSLQGTNYGYTF.